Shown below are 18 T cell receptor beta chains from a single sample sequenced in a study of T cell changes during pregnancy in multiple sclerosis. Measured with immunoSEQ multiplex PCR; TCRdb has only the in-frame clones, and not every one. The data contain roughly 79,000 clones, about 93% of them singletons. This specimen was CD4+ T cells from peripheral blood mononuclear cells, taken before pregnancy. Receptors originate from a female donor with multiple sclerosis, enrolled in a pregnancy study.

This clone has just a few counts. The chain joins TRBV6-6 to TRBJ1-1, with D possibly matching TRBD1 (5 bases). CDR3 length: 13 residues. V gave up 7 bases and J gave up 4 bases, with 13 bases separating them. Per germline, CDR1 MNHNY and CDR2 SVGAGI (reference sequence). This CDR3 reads CASTKTVITEAFF. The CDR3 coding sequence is TGTGCCAGCACCAAGACAGTTATCACTGAAGCTTTCTTT.

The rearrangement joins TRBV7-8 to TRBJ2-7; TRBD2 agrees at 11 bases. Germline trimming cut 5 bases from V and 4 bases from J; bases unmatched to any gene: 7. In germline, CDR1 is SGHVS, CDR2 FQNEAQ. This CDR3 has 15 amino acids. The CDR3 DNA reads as TGTGCCAGCAGCCCCTCGACTAGCGGGGTTTACGAGCAGTACTTC. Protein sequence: CASSPSTSGVYEQYF.

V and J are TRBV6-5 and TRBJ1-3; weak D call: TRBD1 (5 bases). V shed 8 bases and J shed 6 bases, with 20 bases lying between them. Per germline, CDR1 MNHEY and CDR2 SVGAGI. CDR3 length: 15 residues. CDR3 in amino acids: CASHSGYPLENTIYF. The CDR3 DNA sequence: TGTGCCAGCCATTCAGGGTATCCTCTGGAAAACACCATATATTTT.

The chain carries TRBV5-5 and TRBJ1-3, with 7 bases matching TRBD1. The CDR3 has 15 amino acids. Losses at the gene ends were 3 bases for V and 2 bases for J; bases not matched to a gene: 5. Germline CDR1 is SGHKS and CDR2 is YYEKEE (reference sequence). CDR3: CASSSTGIPGNTIYF. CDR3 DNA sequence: TGTGCCAGCAGCTCGACAGGGATACCTGGAAACACCATATATTTT.

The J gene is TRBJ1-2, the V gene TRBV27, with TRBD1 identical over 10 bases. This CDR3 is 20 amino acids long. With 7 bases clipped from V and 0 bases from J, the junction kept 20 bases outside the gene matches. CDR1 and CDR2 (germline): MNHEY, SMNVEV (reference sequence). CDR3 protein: CASTPQWSGDRGRSNYGYTF. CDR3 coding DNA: TGTGCCAGCACCCCCCAATGGAGCGGGGACAGGGGTAGATCTAACTATGGCTACACCTTC.

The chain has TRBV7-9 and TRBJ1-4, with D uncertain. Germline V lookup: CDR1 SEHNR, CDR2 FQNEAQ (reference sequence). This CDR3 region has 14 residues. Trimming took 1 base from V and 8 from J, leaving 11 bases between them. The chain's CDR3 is CASSLGRAGEKLFF. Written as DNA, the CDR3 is TGTGCCAGCAGCTTAGGGAGGGCGGGAGAAAAACTGTTTTTT.

This chain's CDR3 is CASSRTSGVGTGELFF. CDR3 DNA: TGTGCCAGCAGCCGGACCAGCGGCGTCGGGACCGGGGAGCTGTTTTTT. This chain joins TRBV9 and TRBJ2-2, with D possibly matching TRBD2 (5 bases). V lost 4 bases and J lost 5, with 18 bases in between. Looked up from germline, CDR1 is SGDLS and CDR2 is YYNGEE. The length of the CDR3 is 16 residues.

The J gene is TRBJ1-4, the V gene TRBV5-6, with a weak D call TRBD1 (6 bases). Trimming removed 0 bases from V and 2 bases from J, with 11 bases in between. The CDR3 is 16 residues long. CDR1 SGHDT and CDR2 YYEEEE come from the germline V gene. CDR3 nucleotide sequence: TGTGCCAGCAGCTTGGGGGGGCGCCCGACTAATGAAAAACTGTTTTTT. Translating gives CASSLGGRPTNEKLFF.

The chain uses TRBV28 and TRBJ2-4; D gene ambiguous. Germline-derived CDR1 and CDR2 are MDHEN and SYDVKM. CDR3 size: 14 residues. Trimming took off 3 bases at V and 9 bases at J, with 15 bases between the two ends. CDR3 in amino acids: CASSLSPQASIQYF. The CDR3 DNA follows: TGTGCCAGCAGTTTGTCCCCCCAGGCGTCCATTCAGTACTTC.

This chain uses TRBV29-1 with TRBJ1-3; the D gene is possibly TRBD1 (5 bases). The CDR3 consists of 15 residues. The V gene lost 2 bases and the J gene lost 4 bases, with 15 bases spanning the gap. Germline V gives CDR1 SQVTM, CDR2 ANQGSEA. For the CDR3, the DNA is TGCAGCGTTGAACAGGTGGCAGGGCAAGGAAACACCATATATTTT. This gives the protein CSVEQVAGQGNTIYF.

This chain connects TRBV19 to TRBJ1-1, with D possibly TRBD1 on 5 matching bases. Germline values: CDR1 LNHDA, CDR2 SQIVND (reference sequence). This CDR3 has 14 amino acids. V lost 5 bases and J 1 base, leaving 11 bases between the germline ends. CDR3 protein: CASSLRTRNTEAFF. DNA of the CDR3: TGTGCCAGTAGTCTGAGGACAAGGAACACTGAAGCTTTCTTT.

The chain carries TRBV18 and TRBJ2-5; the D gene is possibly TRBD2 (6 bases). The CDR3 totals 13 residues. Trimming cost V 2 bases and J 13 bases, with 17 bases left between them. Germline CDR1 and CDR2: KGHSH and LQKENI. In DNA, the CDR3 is TGTGCCAGCTCACCATCTGAGGAGGGGCTCAGGTACTTC. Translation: CASSPSEEGLRYF.

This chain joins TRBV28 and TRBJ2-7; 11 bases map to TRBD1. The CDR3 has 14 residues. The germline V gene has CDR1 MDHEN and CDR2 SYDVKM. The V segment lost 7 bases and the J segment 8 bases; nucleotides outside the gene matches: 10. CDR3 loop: CASTSVGQGVKQYF. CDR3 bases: TGTGCCAGCACCTCGGTGGGACAGGGGGTGAAGCAGTACTTC.

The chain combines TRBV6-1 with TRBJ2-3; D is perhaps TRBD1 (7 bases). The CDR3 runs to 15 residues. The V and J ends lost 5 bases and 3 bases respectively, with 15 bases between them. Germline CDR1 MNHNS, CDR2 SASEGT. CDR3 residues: CASSKRQGGTDTQYF. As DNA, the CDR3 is TGTGCCAGCAGTAAAAGACAGGGAGGTACAGATACGCAGTATTTT.

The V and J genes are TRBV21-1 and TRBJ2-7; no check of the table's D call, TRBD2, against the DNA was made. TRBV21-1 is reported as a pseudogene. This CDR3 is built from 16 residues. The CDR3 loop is CASSKEGTSGQYEQYF. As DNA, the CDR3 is TGTGCCAGCAGCAAAGAAGGGACTAGCGGACAATACGAGCAGTACTTC.

CDR3 protein: CSVLGDRGSSGELFF. In DNA form, the CDR3 reads TGCAGCGTCCTAGGCGACAGGGGGAGTAGCGGGGAGCTGTTTTTT. This chain links TRBV29-1 with TRBJ2-2; 9 nucleotides align to TRBD1. CDR1 is SQVTM, CDR2 ANQGSEA, per germline. V lost 6 bases, J lost 7 bases, and 12 bases stayed unmatched. CDR3 length equals 15 residues.

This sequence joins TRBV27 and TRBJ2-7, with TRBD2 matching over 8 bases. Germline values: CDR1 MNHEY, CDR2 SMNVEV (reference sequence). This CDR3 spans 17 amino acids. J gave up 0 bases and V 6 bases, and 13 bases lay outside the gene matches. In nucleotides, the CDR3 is TGTGCCAGCAGCCCGATCCGGACTAGCCTGAGCTCCTACGAGCAGTACTTC. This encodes CASSPIRTSLSSYEQYF.

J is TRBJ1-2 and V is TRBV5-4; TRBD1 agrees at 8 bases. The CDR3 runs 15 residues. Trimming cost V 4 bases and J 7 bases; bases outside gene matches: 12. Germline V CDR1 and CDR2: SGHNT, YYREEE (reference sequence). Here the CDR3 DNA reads TGTGCCAGCAGCAGAAGTTCGGGACAGGACTTTGGCTACACCTTC. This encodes CASSRSSGQDFGYTF.